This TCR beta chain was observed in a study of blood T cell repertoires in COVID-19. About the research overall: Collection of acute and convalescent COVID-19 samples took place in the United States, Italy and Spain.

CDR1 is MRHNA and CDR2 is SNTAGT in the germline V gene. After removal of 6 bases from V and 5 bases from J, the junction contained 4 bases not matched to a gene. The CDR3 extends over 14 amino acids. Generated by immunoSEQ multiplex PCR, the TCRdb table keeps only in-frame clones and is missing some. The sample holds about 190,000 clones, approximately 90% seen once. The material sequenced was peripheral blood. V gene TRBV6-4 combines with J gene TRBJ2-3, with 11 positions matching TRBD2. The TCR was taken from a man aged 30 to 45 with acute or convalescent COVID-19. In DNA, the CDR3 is TGTGCCAGCAGCGACGGGACTAGCGGAGATACGCAGTATTTT. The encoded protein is CASSDGTSGDTQYF.